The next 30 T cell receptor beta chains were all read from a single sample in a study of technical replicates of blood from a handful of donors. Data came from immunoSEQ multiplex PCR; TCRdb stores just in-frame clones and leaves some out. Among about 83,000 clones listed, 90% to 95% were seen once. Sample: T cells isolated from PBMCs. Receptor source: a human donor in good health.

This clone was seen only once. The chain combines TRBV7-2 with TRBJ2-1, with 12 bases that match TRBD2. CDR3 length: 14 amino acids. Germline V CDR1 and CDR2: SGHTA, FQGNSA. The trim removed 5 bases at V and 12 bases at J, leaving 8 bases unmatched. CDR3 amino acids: CASSPASGRAGQFF. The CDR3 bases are TGTGCCAGCAGCCCCGCTAGCGGGAGGGCCGGGCAGTTCTTC.

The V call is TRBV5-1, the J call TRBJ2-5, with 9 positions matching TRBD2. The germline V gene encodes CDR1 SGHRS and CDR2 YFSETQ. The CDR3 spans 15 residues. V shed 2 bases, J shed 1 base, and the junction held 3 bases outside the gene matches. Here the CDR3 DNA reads TGCGCCAGCAGCTTTTTACTAGCGGGCCAAGAGACCCAGTACTTC. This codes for CASSFLLAGQETQYF.

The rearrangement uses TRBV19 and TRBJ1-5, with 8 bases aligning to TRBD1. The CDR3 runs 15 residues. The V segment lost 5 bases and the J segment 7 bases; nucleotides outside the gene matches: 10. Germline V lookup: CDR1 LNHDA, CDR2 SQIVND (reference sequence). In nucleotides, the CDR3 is TGTGCCAGTAGTGGCGGTAGACAGGGGAGCCAGCCCCAGCATTTT. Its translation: CASSGGRQGSQPQHF.

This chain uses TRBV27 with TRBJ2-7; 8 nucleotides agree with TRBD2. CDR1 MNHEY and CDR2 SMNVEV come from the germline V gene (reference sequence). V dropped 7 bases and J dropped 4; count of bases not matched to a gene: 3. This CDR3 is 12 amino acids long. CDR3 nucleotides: TGTGCCAGCACGTCTAGCGGGTACGAGCAGTACTTC. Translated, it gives CASTSSGYEQYF.

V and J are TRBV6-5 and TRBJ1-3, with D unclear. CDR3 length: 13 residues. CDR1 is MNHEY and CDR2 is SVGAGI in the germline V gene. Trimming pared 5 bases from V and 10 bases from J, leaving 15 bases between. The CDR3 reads CASSQTAGGTIYF. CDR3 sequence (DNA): TGTGCCAGCAGTCAGACCGCCGGCGGGACCATATATTTT.

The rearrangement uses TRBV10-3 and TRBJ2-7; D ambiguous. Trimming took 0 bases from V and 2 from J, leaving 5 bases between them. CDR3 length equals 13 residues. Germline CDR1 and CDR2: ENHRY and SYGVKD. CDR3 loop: CAISESRTYEQYF. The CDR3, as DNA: TGTGCCATCAGTGAGTCCAGGACCTACGAGCAGTACTTC.

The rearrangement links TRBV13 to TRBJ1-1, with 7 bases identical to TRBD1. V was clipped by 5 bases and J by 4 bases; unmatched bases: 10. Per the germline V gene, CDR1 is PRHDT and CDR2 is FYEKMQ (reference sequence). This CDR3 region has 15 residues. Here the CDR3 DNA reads TGTGCCAGCAGCCCTTATGCTCAGGGGGGCACTGAAGCTTTCTTT. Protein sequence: CASSPYAQGGTEAFF.

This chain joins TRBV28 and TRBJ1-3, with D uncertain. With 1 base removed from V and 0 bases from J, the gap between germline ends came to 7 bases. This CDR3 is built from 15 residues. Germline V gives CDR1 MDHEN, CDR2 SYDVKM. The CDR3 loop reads CASSLYASSGNTIYF. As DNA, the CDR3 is TGTGCCAGCAGTTTATATGCGAGCTCTGGAAACACCATATATTTT.

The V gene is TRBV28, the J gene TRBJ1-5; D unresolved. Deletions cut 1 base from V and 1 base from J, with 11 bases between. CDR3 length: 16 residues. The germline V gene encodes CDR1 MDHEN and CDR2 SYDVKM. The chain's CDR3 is CASSLFRGKSNQPQHF. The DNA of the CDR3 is TGTGCCAGCAGTTTATTTCGGGGAAAAAGCAATCAGCCCCAGCATTTT.

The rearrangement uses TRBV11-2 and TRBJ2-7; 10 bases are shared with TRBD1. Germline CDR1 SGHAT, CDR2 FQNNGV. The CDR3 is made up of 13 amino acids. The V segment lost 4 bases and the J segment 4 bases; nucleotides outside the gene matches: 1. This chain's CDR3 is CASSSGQGYEQYF. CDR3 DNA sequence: TGTGCCAGCAGCTCGGGACAGGGGTACGAGCAGTACTTC.

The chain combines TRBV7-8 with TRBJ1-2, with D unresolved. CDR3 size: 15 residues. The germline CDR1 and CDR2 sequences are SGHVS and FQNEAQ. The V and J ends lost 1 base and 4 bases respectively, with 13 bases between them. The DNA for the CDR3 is TGTGCCAGCAGCTTAGATCGGTATAAAGCCTATGGCTACACCTTC. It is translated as CASSLDRYKAYGYTF.

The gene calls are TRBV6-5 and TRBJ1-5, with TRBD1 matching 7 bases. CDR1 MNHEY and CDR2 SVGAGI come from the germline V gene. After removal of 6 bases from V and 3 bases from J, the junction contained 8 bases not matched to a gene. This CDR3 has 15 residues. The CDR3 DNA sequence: TGTGCCAGCAGCGACGGGACAGCCTACAATCAGCCCCAGCATTTT. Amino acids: CASSDGTAYNQPQHF.

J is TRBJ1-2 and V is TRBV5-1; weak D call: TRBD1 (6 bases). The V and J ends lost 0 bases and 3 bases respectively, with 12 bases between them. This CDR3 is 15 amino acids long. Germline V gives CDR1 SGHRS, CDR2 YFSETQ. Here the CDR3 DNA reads TGCGCCAGCAGCTTGGAAGCAGGGGATTACTATGGCTACACCTTC. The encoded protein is CASSLEAGDYYGYTF.

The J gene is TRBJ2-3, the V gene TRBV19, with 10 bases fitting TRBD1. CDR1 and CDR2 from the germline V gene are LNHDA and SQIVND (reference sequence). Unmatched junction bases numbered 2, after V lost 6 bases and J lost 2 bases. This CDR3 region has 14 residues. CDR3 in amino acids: CASRGQGYTDTQYF. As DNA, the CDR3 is TGTGCCAGTAGGGGACAGGGGTACACAGATACGCAGTATTTT.

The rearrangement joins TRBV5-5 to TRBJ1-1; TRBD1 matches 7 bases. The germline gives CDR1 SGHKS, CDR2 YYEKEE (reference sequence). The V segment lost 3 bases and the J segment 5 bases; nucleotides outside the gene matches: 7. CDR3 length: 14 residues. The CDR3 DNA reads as TGTGCCAGCAGCTCAGGACAGGTAGGGACTGAAGCTTTCTTT. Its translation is CASSSGQVGTEAFF.

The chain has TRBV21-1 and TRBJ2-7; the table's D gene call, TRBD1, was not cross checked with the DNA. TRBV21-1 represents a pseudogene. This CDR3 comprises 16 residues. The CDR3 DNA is TGTGCCAGCAGCAAACGCCCCAGGGGGCGGGAGATCCTCATTTACTTC. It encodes CASSKRPRGREILIYF.

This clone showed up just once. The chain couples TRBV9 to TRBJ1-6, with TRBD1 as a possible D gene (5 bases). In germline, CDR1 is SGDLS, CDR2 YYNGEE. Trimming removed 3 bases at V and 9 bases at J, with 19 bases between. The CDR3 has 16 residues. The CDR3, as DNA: TGTGCCAGCAGCGGAACAGGTTCCCCCGGGGGTTCACCCCTCCACTTT. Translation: CASSGTGSPGGSPLHF.

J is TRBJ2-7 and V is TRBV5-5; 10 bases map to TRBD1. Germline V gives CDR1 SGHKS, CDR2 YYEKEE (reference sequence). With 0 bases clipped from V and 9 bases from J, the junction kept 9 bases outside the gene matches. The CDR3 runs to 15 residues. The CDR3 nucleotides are TGTGCCAGCAGCTTGGGAGGGACAGGGGTCAAACGGCAGTACTTC. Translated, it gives CASSLGGTGVKRQYF.

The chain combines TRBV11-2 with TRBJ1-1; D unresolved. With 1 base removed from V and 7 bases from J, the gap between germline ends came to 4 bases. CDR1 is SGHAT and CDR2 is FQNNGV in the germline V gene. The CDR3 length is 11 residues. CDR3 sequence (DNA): TGTGCCAGCAGCTTAGTCGGTGAAGCTTTCTTT. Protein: CASSLVGEAFF.

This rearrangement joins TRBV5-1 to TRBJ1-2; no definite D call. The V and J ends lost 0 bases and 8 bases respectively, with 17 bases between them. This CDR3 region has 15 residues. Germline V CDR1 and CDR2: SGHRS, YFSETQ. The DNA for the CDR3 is TGCGCCAGCAGCTTGGCCGGCGTCTTGGGAGGGGGCTACACCTTC. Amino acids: CASSLAGVLGGGYTF.

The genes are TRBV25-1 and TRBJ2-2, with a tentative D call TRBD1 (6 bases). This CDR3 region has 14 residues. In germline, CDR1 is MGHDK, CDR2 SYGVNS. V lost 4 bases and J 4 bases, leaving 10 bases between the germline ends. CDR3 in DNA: TGTGCCAGCAGTGCACAGGGAATCACCGGGGAGCTGTTTTTT. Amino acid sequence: CASSAQGITGELFF.

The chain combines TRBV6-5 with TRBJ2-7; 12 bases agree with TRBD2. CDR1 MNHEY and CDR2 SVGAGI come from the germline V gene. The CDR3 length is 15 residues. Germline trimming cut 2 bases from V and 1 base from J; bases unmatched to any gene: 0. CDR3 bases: TGTGCCAGCAGTTACACTAGCGGGAGGTCCTACGAGCAGTACTTC. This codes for CASSYTSGRSYEQYF.

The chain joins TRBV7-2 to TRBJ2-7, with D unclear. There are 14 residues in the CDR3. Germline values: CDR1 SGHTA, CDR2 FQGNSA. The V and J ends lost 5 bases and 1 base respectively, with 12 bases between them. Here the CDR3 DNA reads TGTGCCAGCAGCACTATCCCGTCTTCCTACGAGCAGTACTTC. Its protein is CASSTIPSSYEQYF.

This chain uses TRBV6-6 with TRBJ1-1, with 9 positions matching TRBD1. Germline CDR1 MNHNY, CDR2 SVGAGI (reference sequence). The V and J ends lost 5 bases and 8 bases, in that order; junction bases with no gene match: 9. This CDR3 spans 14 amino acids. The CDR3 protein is CASSPTWTGEEAFF. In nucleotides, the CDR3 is TGTGCCAGCAGTCCAACTTGGACAGGGGAGGAAGCTTTCTTT.

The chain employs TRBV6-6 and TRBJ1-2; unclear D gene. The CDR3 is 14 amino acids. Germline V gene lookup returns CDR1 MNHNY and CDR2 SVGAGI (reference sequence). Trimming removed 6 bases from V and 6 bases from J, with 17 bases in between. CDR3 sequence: CASSSFGLGHGYTF. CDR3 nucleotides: TGTGCCAGCAGCTCTTTCGGACTTGGGCATGGCTACACCTTC.

CDR3 DNA: TGTGCCAGCAGTGCGACTGCCATGATGAACACTGAAGCTTTCTTT. This encodes CASSATAMMNTEAFF. This chain uses TRBV6-1 with TRBJ1-1, with no clear D. The CDR3 sequence is 15 residues long. From germline, CDR1 is MNHNS and CDR2 SASEGT. The V end was cut by 4 bases, the J end by 0 bases, with 12 bases between.

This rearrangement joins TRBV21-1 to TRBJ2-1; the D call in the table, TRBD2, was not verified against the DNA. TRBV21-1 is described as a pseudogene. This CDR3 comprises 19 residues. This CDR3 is CASSKAILAGGKKSNEQFF. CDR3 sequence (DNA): TGTGCCAGCAGCAAAGCTATCCTAGCGGGAGGTAAGAAGTCGAATGAGCAGTTCTTC.

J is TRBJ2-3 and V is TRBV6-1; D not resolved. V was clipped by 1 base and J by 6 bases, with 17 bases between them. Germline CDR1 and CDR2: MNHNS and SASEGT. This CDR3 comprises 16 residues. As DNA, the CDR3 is TGTGCCAGCAGTGAAGACCAAGCCATTTCCTATGATACGCAGTATTTT. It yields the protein CASSEDQAISYDTQYF.

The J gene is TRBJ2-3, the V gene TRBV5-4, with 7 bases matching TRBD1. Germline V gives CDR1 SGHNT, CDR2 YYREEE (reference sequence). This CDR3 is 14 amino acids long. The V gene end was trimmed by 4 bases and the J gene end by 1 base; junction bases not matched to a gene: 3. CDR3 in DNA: TGTGCCAGCAGCAGGGACAGAGGCACAGATACGCAGTATTTT. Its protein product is CASSRDRGTDTQYF.

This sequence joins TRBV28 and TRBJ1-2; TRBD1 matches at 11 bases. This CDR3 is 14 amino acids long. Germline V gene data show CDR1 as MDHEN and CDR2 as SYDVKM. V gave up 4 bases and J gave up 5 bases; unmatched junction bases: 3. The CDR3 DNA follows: TGTGCCAGCAGTTCCGGGACAGGGGGATATGGCTACACCTTC. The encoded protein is CASSSGTGGYGYTF.